The clone carrying this T cell receptor (beta chain) was recorded a few times. This sample is drawn from a study of T-cell reconstitution after alpha-beta-depleted transplantation in children. CDR3 size: 15 residues. Germline V gene lookup returns CDR1 MNHEY and CDR2 SVGAGI. After removal of 2 bases from V and 3 bases from J, the junction contained 2 bases not matched to a gene. Unique molecular identifiers were built into the TCRbeta library. In TCRdb, the PCR reads were re-called with MiXCR into one record per CDR3 protein. The sample lists around 360,000 distinct CDR3 sequences, around a tenth occurring once.

The clonotype was recovered from a human donor who donated a stem cell graft to a child with acute lymphoblastic leukemia. The chain recombines TRBV6-5 with TRBJ2-5, with 11 bases fitting TRBD1. This specimen consisted of PBMCs from the stem cell graft donor, obtained from the stem cell graft. In nucleotides, the CDR3 is TGTGCCAGCAGTTACCCGGGACAGGGGGAAGAGACCCAGTACTTC. Translating it yields CASSYPGQGEETQYF.